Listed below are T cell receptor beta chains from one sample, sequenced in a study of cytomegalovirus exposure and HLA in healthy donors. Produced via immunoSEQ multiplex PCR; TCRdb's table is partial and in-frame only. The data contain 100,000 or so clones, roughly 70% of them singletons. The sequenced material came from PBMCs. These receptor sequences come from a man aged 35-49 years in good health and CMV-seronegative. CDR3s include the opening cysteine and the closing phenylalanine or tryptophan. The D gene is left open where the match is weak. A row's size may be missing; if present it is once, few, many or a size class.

CDR3aa: CASSYRGYEQFF
CDR3nt: TGTGCCAGCAGCTACAGGGGGTATGAGCAGTTCTTC
j_gene: TRBJ2-1
d_gene: TRBD1
v_gene: TRBV7-2
abundance: once

CDR3aa: CASSQDGGGSSYEQYF
CDR3nt: TGCGCCAGCAGCCAAGACGGCGGGGGCTCCTCCTACGAGCAGTACTTC
j_gene: TRBJ2-7
d_gene: -
v_gene: TRBV4-3
abundance: -

CDR3aa: CASRTTSARGITEAFF
CDR3nt: TGTGCCAGTAGGACGACATCGGCTCGGGGAATCACTGAAGCTTTCTTT
j_gene: TRBJ1-1
d_gene: -
v_gene: TRBV19
abundance: -

CDR3aa: CASSQPINDRENEKLFF
CDR3nt: TGCGCCAGCAGCCAACCAATTAATGACAGGGAGAATGAAAAACTGTTTTTT
j_gene: TRBJ1-4
d_gene: TRBD1
v_gene: TRBV4-1
abundance: -

CDR3aa: CASSERDFSYEQYF
CDR3nt: TGTGCCAGCAGTGAGAGGGATTTCTCCTACGAGCAGTACTTC
j_gene: TRBJ2-7
d_gene: -
v_gene: TRBV2
abundance: -

CDR3aa: CAWSVDRFTTEAFF
CDR3nt: TGTGCCTGGAGTGTGGACAGGTTTACGACTGAAGCTTTCTTT
j_gene: TRBJ1-1
d_gene: TRBD1
v_gene: TRBV30
abundance: -

CDR3aa: CASSLQGATNEKLFF
CDR3nt: TGTGCCAGCAGCTTACAGGGGGCAACTAATGAAAAACTGTTTTTT
j_gene: TRBJ1-4
d_gene: TRBD1
v_gene: TRBV7-9
abundance: -

CDR3aa: CASSTTSGGPYEQYF
CDR3nt: TGCGCCAGCAGTACGACTAGCGGGGGGCCCTACGAGCAGTACTTC
j_gene: TRBJ2-7
d_gene: TRBD2
v_gene: TRBV5-1
abundance: -

CDR3aa: CASSYSGQGAGGYTF
CDR3nt: TGTGCCAGCAGTTACTCTGGACAGGGGGCGGGTGGCTACACCTTC
j_gene: TRBJ1-2
d_gene: TRBD1
v_gene: TRBV6-5
abundance: -

CDR3aa: CASSFPDRNYEQYF
CDR3nt: TGTGCCAGCAGCTTTCCAGACAGGAACTACGAGCAGTACTTC
j_gene: TRBJ2-7
d_gene: -
v_gene: TRBV7-2
abundance: -

CDR3aa: CASSHNPYEQYF
CDR3nt: TGTGCCAGCTCACACAACCCCTACGAGCAGTACTTC
j_gene: TRBJ2-7
d_gene: -
v_gene: TRBV18
abundance: -

CDR3aa: CASSWTSGRPSNEQFF
CDR3nt: TGTGCCAGCAGCTGGACTAGCGGGAGACCCTCTAATGAGCAGTTCTTC
j_gene: TRBJ2-1
d_gene: TRBD2
v_gene: TRBV7-8
abundance: -

CDR3aa: CASARDRGNEQFF
CDR3nt: TGTGCCAGCGCCCGGGACAGGGGGAATGAGCAGTTCTTC
j_gene: TRBJ2-1
d_gene: TRBD1
v_gene: TRBV2
abundance: -

CDR3aa: CASRGAASGNTIYF
CDR3nt: TGTGCCAGTAGAGGGGCAGCCTCTGGAAACACCATATATTTT
j_gene: TRBJ1-3
d_gene: -
v_gene: TRBV19
abundance: -

CDR3aa: CASNPGTGLTEAFF
CDR3nt: TGTGCCAGCAACCCCGGGACAGGGTTGACTGAAGCTTTCTTT
j_gene: TRBJ1-1
d_gene: TRBD1
v_gene: TRBV13
abundance: -

CDR3aa: CAWGTLAGSGEQYF
CDR3nt: TGTGCCTGGGGGACTTTAGCGGGATCTGGCGAGCAGTACTTC
j_gene: TRBJ2-7
d_gene: TRBD2
v_gene: TRBV30
abundance: -

CDR3aa: CASSARGPNEKLFF
CDR3nt: TGTGCCAGCAGCGCCAGGGGGCCTAATGAAAAACTGTTTTTT
j_gene: TRBJ1-4
d_gene: TRBD1
v_gene: TRBV11-2
abundance: -

CDR3aa: CASSRNTGELFF
CDR3nt: TGTGCCAGCAGCCGGAACACCGGGGAGCTGTTTTTT
j_gene: TRBJ2-2
d_gene: -
v_gene: TRBV7-9
abundance: -

CDR3aa: CASSLTVGDYGYTF
CDR3nt: TGTGCCAGCAGCTTGACCGTCGGTGACTATGGCTACACCTTC
j_gene: TRBJ1-2
d_gene: -
v_gene: TRBV5-5
abundance: -

CDR3aa: CASSYRETDTQYF
CDR3nt: TGTGCCAGCAGTTATCGAGAAACAGATACGCAGTATTTT
j_gene: TRBJ2-3
d_gene: -
v_gene: TRBV6-5
abundance: -

CDR3aa: CASSRKGAGGPNEQFF
CDR3nt: TGTGCCAGCAGCAGGAAAGGGGCGGGAGGGCCCAATGAGCAGTTCTTC
j_gene: TRBJ2-1
d_gene: TRBD2
v_gene: TRBV11-1
abundance: -

CDR3aa: CASSKGQGGNQPQHF
CDR3nt: TGTGCCAGCAGCAAAGGACAGGGGGGCAATCAGCCCCAGCATTTT
j_gene: TRBJ1-5
d_gene: TRBD1
v_gene: TRBV5-4
abundance: -

CDR3aa: CASSWPGLQTGELFF
CDR3nt: TGTGCCAGCAGCTGGCCGGGACTTCAGACCGGGGAGCTGTTTTTT
j_gene: TRBJ2-2
d_gene: -
v_gene: TRBV7-2
abundance: -

CDR3aa: CASSTGTEYEQYF
CDR3nt: TGTGCCAGCTCAACCGGGACAGAATACGAGCAGTACTTC
j_gene: TRBJ2-7
d_gene: TRBD1
v_gene: TRBV18
abundance: -

CDR3aa: CASSITGTATNEKLFF
CDR3nt: TGTGCCAGTAGTATCACTGGGACAGCAACTAATGAAAAACTGTTTTTT
j_gene: TRBJ1-4
d_gene: TRBD1
v_gene: TRBV19
abundance: -

CDR3aa: CASSLEPSSHEQFF
CDR3nt: TGTGCCAGCAGCTTAGAGCCTAGTTCCCATGAGCAGTTCTTC
j_gene: TRBJ2-1
d_gene: -
v_gene: TRBV7-6
abundance: -

CDR3aa: CASGLAGLAGYEQFF
CDR3nt: TGTGCTAGTGGTTTGGCGGGACTAGCGGGGTATGAGCAGTTCTTC
j_gene: TRBJ2-1
d_gene: TRBD2
v_gene: TRBV12-5
abundance: -